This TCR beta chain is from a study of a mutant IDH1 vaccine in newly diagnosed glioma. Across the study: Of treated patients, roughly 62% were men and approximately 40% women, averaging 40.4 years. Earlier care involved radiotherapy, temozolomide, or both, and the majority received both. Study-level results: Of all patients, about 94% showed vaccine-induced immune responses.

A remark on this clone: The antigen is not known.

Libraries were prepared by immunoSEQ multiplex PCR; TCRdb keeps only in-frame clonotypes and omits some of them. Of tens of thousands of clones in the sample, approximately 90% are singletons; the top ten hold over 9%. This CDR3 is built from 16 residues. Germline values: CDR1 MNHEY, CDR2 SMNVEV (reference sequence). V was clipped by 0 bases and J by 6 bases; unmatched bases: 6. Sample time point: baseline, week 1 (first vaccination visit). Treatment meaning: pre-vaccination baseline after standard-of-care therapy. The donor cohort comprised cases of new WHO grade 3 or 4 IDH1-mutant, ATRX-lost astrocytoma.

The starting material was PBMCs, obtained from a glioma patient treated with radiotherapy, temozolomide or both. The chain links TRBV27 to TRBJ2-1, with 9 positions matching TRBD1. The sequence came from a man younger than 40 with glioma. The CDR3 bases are TGTGCCAGCAGTTTATCGGGGGGACAGGGTGGCAATGAGCAGTTCTTC. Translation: CASSLSGGQGGNEQFF.